Each of the 10 T cell receptor beta chains below was sequenced from the same sample in a study of beta chain features in type 1 diabetes. Reverse transcription of all isolated RNA meant that expressed TCRB transcripts were sequenced. Sequencing was performed with immunoSEQ multiplex PCR; in TCRdb, only in-frame clones are kept and a portion is missing. Among 350,000 to 450,000 clones, less than 15% were seen once, and the ten largest hold under 0.02%. The source material was naive CD4+ T cells from blood. All receptors come from a woman between 18 and 29 years old in good health.

This chain joins TRBV4-2 and TRBJ2-1; 7 bases line up with TRBD2. Germline V gives CDR1 LGHNA, CDR2 YNFKEQ. Trimming cost V 1 base and J 7 bases; bases outside gene matches: 10. This CDR3 is built from 16 residues. CDR3 residues: CASSQGVGTTSNEQFF. Here the CDR3 DNA reads TGTGCCAGCAGCCAAGGGGTCGGGACTACCTCTAATGAGCAGTTCTTC.

The chain joins TRBV6-5 to TRBJ1-1; D ambiguous. The ends were cut back, 5 bases at V and 2 bases at J, with 12 bases in the middle. Looked up from germline, CDR1 is MNHEY and CDR2 is SVGAGI. The length of the CDR3 is 14 residues. The DNA for the CDR3 is TGTGCCAGCAGTGAGGCAAAGGTCAACACTGAAGCTTTCTTT. Amino acids: CASSEAKVNTEAFF.

This clone appeared a few times. Other nucleotide sequences from this sample produce the same CDR3. The V and J genes are TRBV28 and TRBJ2-2; D is uncertain. Trimming took off 4 bases at V and 4 bases at J, with 4 bases between the two ends. The germline gives CDR1 MDHEN, CDR2 SYDVKM. The CDR3 has 12 amino acids. CDR3 protein: CASSSLTGELFF. CDR3 nucleotides: TGTGCCAGCAGTTCCCTCACCGGGGAGCTGTTTTTT.

This chain links TRBV7-3 with TRBJ1-5; TRBD1 aligns across 7 bases. CDR1 SGHTA and CDR2 FQGTGA come from the germline V gene. CDR3 size: 13 residues. Trimming took 4 bases from V and 5 from J; bases not matched to a gene: 2. CDR3 sequence (DNA): TGTGCCAGCAGCTCTGACAGGGATCAGCCCCAGCATTTT. Protein: CASSSDRDQPQHF.

This clone was recorded a few times. V and J are TRBV30 and TRBJ2-1; TRBD2 matches 13 bases. The CDR3 runs 13 residues. Germline V gene data show CDR1 as GTSNPN and CDR2 as SVGIG (reference sequence). With 5 bases clipped from V and 15 bases from J, the junction kept 10 bases outside the gene matches. The CDR3 here is CAWVPTSGRAGFF. Written as DNA, the CDR3 is TGTGCCTGGGTCCCAACTAGCGGGAGGGCTGGGTTCTTC. Using reference TRBV30 and TRBJ2-1 for the parts outside the CDR3, the full variable domain is SQTIHQWPATLVQPVGSPLSLECTVEGTSNPNLYWYRQAAGRGLQLLFYSVGIGQISSEVPQNLSASRPQDRQFILSSKKLLLSDSGFYLCAWVPTSGRAGFFGPGTRLTVL.

CDR3 in DNA: TGTGCCAGCAGCCCCTGGGGGACAGGGGCAGTCTACGAGCAGTACTTC. This gives the protein CASSPWGTGAVYEQYF. This chain connects TRBV7-3 to TRBJ2-7, with TRBD1 matching over 10 bases. CDR1 SGHTA and CDR2 FQGTGA come from the germline V gene. There are 16 residues in the CDR3. V shed 5 bases and J 3 bases; nucleotides not matched to a gene: 10.

The sample holds a few counts of this clone. The chain uses TRBV29-1 and TRBJ2-3; 10 nucleotides line up with TRBD2. The length of the CDR3 is 15 residues. The germline V gene has CDR1 SQVTM and CDR2 ANQGSEA. After removal of 3 bases from V and 4 bases from J, the junction contained 7 bases not matched to a gene. CDR3 sequence: CSVEASGRGADTQYF. CDR3 coding DNA: TGCAGCGTTGAGGCTAGCGGGAGAGGTGCAGATACGCAGTATTTT.

The rearrangement joins TRBV5-4 to TRBJ2-3; D perhaps matches TRBD1 (6 bases). This CDR3 contains 14 residues. The germline CDR1 and CDR2 sequences are SGHNT and YYREEE (reference sequence). The ends were cut back, 4 bases at V and 9 bases at J, with 18 bases in the middle. The CDR3 sequence: CASSADSAVGTQYF. CDR3 DNA sequence: TGTGCCAGCAGCGCGGACAGCGCCGTAGGGACGCAGTATTTT.

A few counts support this clone. The chain couples TRBV5-4 to TRBJ1-1; D possibly corresponds to TRBD1 (5 bases). From germline, CDR1 is SGHNT and CDR2 YYREEE (reference sequence). The CDR3 is made up of 14 amino acids. V shed 0 bases and J shed 3 bases, with 9 bases lying between them. In DNA, the CDR3 is TGTGCCAGCAGCTTGGCGGGGGTGGACACTGAAGCTTTCTTT. Amino acid sequence: CASSLAGVDTEAFF.

In this sample, this clone turned up a few times. The chain combines TRBV5-4 with TRBJ2-4; tentatively, D is TRBD2 (5 bases). The CDR3 is made up of 15 amino acids. V lost 0 bases and J 7 bases, leaving 14 bases between the germline ends. Germline CDR1 is SGHNT and CDR2 is YYREEE (reference sequence). The chain's CDR3 is CASSLAGRVDNIQYF. DNA of the CDR3: TGTGCCAGCAGCTTGGCTGGGCGGGTAGACAACATTCAGTACTTC.